The sequence of this T cell receptor beta chain was determined in a study of response to subunit inactivated influenza vaccine. Study-wide results and caveats: Researchers suggested that each seasonal influenza vaccination recruits few new T cells.

The CDR3 contains 15 residues. The germline CDR1 and CDR2 sequences are MRHNA and SNTAGT. V was shortened by 0 bases and J by 5 bases, with 8 bases between the two germline ends. At least ten counts were recorded for this clonotype. Antigen: not known. TCRdb analysed the RT-PCR reads with MiXCR anew, one entry per CDR3 protein. The table shows 650,000 to 800,000 distinct CDR3 sequences, with under 20% occurring only once. This chain connects TRBV6-4 to TRBJ1-6, with D perhaps TRBD1 (6 bases). This TCR derives from a man aged 50 to 60 who received an inactivated influenza vaccine. Material: PBMCs from blood, obtained approximately 5 days after vaccination. CDR3 in amino acids: CASSDSPGDNSPLHF. CDR3 coding DNA: TGTGCCAGCAGTGACTCGCCAGGGGATAATTCACCCCTCCACTTT.